This T cell receptor beta chain was observed in a study of blood T cells in healthy people across ages. The study recruited healthy Caucasian donors from Russia who were aged about 6 to 90. Donors gave around 10 milliliters of peripheral blood apiece. The authors extracted at least 6 micrograms of total RNA per sample. After removal of 5 bases from V and 5 bases from J, the junction contained 4 bases not matched to a gene. This CDR3 has 13 residues. The germline CDR1 and CDR2 sequences are MNHEY and SVGAGI. There are many counts of this clonotype. Then a second PCR, running roughly 6 to 12 cycles, was carried out with a sample-barcoded 5' primer and a J-beta primer mix. Each of the samples gave a minimum of 2.5 million paired-end reads that contained CDR3. MiXCR was run by TCRdb on the 5' RACE reads, yielding one entry per CDR3 protein. The sample carries roughly 2 million distinct CDR3 sequences, about 50% recorded once.

V is TRBV6-5 and J is TRBJ1-2; TRBD1 agrees at 8 bases. The TCR sequence derives from a woman between 35 and 50 years old in good health. Input material: blood. The CDR3 bases are TGTGCCAGCAGTAACGGACAGGGTTATGGCTACACCTTC. It is translated as CASSNGQGYGYTF.